This TCR beta chain derives from a study of radiotherapy plus CTLA-4 blockade in lung cancer. About the study: Disease control was present in 30% to 40% of patients, and objective responses in about 18%.

J was trimmed by 6 bases and V by 3 bases; bases with no gene match: 1. This CDR3 has 13 residues. CDR1 and CDR2 (germline): KGHSH, LQKENI. Broader study findings: Reports state that early shifts in blood T cell clones, with interferon-beta, best predicted response. Expansion of tumor-derived TCR clones was observed in blood after radiotherapy plus ipilimumab.

This clone appeared a few times. Its antigen is unknown. Sequencing used immunoSEQ multiplex PCR; TCRdb keeps in-frame clones, though not all of them. The table includes some 110,000 clones, 81% detected once. The origin of this receptor is a human donor with non-small cell lung cancer that progressed on radiotherapy plus ipilimumab. Some clones in this sample may be carry-over from other donors' samples. The source was peripheral blood, collected from a patient treated with radiotherapy plus ipilimumab. This chain connects TRBV18 to TRBJ1-5; 8 bases agree with TRBD1. CDR3 nucleotides: TGTGCCAGCTCACCGGACAGGGCTCAGCCCCAGCATTTT. Amino acids: CASSPDRAQPQHF.